The clone carrying this T cell receptor beta chain was detected ten times or more. The library targeted TCRbeta and was prepared with unique molecular identifiers. TCRdb re-called the PCR reads through MiXCR, storing one row per CDR3 protein. The data hold approximately 80,000 distinct CDR3 sequences, with 11% to 15% observed a single time. V was cut by 3 bases and J by 6 bases, with 2 bases left in between. There are 11 residues in the CDR3. The source of the sample is a study of T-cell reconstitution after alpha-beta-depleted transplantation in children. This chain connects TRBV12-3 or TRBV12-4 to TRBJ2-2; D unresolved. This TCR came from a male patient between 2 and 15 years old who had a stem cell transplant for acute lymphoblastic leukemia, so the T cells may come from the graft donor. Sequenced material: PBMCs, mostly from graft donor cells, taken 180 days after TCRalphabeta/CD19-depleted stem cell transplant. CDR3 DNA sequence: TGTGCCAGCAGTTTTGCCGGGGAGCTGTTTTTT. It is translated as CASSFAGELFF.